The 27 T cell receptor beta chains reported below all come from one sample, sequenced in a study of T-cell reconstitution after alpha-beta-depleted transplantation in children. Unique molecular identifiers were built into the TCRbeta library. Using its own MiXCR run on the PCR reads, TCRdb lists one record per CDR3 protein. Of fewer than 750,000 distinct CDR3 sequences in the sample, 20% to 25% were seen once. The sample consisted of PBMCs, mostly from graft donor cells, taken 360 days after TCRalphabeta/CD19-depleted stem cell transplant. Source of these receptors: a boy under three years old who had a stem cell transplant for acute myeloid leukemia, so the T cells may come from the graft donor.

This clonotype showed up just a few times. This chain links TRBV11-2 with TRBJ2-7; D remains unclear. Germline lookup yields CDR1 SGHAT and CDR2 FQNNGV. The V end lost 1 base, the J end lost 4 bases, and 8 bases lay between the germline ends. The length of the CDR3 is 13 residues. As DNA, the CDR3 is TGTGCCAGCAGCTTAGTGAGCTATTACGAGCAGTACGTC. It encodes CASSLVSYYEQYV.

The V gene is TRBV2, the J gene TRBJ2-3, with a weak D call TRBD1 (5 bases). V lost 6 bases and J 0 bases, leaving 10 bases between the germline ends. The germline V gene has CDR1 SNHLY and CDR2 FYNNEI. The CDR3 spans 14 residues. CDR3 in DNA: TGTGCCAGCAGGTCAGGGCTCAGCACAGATACGCAGTATTTT. Amino acids: CASRSGLSTDTQYF. Full variable domain (missing parts from reference TRBV2 and TRBJ2-3): EPEVTQTPSHQVTQMGQEVILRCVPISNHLYFYWYRQILGQKVEFLVSFYNNEISEKSEIFDDQFSVERPDGSNFTLKIRSTKLEDSAMYFCASRSGLSTDTQYFGPGTRLTVL.

This chain joins TRBV6-1 and TRBJ1-1; D may be TRBD1 (5 bases). CDR1 is MNHNS, CDR2 SASEGT, per germline. V was clipped by 8 bases and J by 4 bases, with 32 bases between them. The CDR3 extends over 19 amino acids. CDR3 in DNA: TGTGCCAGCTTGGGGCTATCAGGAAGATCCCACCTCAGACCCACTGAAGCTTTCTTT. Amino acid sequence: CASLGLSGRSHLRPTEAFF.

This sequence joins TRBV7-8 and TRBJ2-3, with D perhaps given as TRBD1 or TRBD2 (5 bases each). The CDR3 extends over 17 amino acids. CDR1 and CDR2 from the germline V gene are SGHVS and FQNEAQ. Trimming cost V 0 bases and J 3 bases, with 16 bases left between them. As DNA, the CDR3 is TGTGCCAGCAGCTTAGCCCCGGGGCCCGAAAGTACAGATACGCAGTATTTT. It is translated as CASSLAPGPESTDTQYF.

The rearrangement joins TRBV15 to TRBJ1-2, with TRBD1 identical over 10 bases. Germline-derived CDR1 and CDR2 are LNHNV and YYDKDF (reference sequence). V gave up 3 bases and J gave up 5 bases; unmatched junction bases: 3. CDR3 length: 14 amino acids. This chain's CDR3 is CATSSKGQGYGYTF. CDR3 bases: TGTGCCACCAGCAGTAAGGGACAGGGGTATGGCTACACCTTC.

This clonotype showed up many times. The rearrangement uses TRBV5-1 and TRBJ2-3; D not certain. The CDR3 has 14 amino acids. The ends were cut back, 4 bases at V and 2 bases at J, with 11 bases in the middle. CDR1 is SGHRS, CDR2 YFSETQ, per germline. This chain's CDR3 is CASSLGPLTDTQYF. The CDR3 nucleotides are TGCGCCAGCAGCCTCGGACCTCTCACAGATACGCAGTATTTT.

CDR3 sequence reads: CASSQEGTVNTGELFF. CDR3 coding DNA: TGCGCCAGCAGCCAAGAAGGGACAGTGAACACCGGGGAGCTGTTTTTT. This chain links TRBV4-1 with TRBJ2-2; 7 nucleotides line up with TRBD1. The germline gives CDR1 MGHRA, CDR2 YSYEKL. The CDR3 is made up of 16 amino acids. J was trimmed by 1 base and V by 0 bases; bases with no gene match: 2.

This clonotype was observed at least ten times. V and J are TRBV12-3 or TRBV12-4 and TRBJ1-6; 9 positions match TRBD1. The V and J ends lost 3 bases and 8 bases, in that order; junction bases with no gene match: 2. The CDR3 length is 14 residues. This CDR3 is CASSFGTGYSPLHF. The CDR3 bases are TGTGCCAGCAGTTTCGGGACAGGGTATTCACCCCTCCACTTT.

This chain joins TRBV24-1 and TRBJ2-2; D uncertain. Germline loops: CDR1 KGHDR, CDR2 SFDVKD. The germline V and J ends were trimmed by 3 bases and 5 bases, with 6 bases remaining between them. The CDR3 is made up of 13 amino acids. Written as DNA, the CDR3 is TGTGCCACCAGTGATATCGGGACCGGGGAGCTGTTTTTT. This gives the protein CATSDIGTGELFF.

This clonotype appeared many times. The rearrangement joins TRBV5-1 to TRBJ1-1, with no clear D. Per the germline V gene, CDR1 is SGHRS and CDR2 is YFSETQ. V was shortened by 0 bases and J by 3 bases, with 6 bases between the two germline ends. There are 13 residues in the CDR3. The DNA of the CDR3 is TGCGCCAGCAGCTTGGCCAGACACACTGAAGCTTTCTTT. This encodes CASSLARHTEAFF. The full variable domain, completed using reference TRBV5-1 and TRBJ1-1, is KAGVTQTPRYLIKTRGQQVTLSCSPISGHRSVSWYQQTPGQGLQFLFEYFSETQRNKGNFPGRFSGRQFSNSRSEMNVSTLELGDSALYLCASSLARHTEAFFGQGTRLTVV.

The J gene is TRBJ2-5, the V gene TRBV12-3 or TRBV12-4; 10 nucleotides match TRBD1. This CDR3 has 15 amino acids. V dropped 2 bases and J dropped 5; count of bases not matched to a gene: 5. This CDR3 is CASSLRQGAGETQYF. The CDR3 coding sequence is TGTGCCAGCAGTTTACGACAGGGGGCGGGGGAGACCCAGTACTTC.

This clonotype was seen repeatedly, ten times or more. The CDR3, as DNA: TGCAGTGCCTCGGGACTAGCGGGGGTGGTCCAAGAGACCCAGTACTTC. The encoded protein is CSASGLAGVVQETQYF. The rearrangement uses TRBV20-1 and TRBJ2-5; TRBD2 agrees at 14 bases. Germline CDR1 is DFQATT and CDR2 is SNEGSKA (reference sequence). CDR3 size: 16 residues. V lost 6 bases and J lost 1; bases outside the gene matches: 7.

This clonotype came up many times. DNA of the CDR3: TGTGCCAGCAGCGGACGGGGGAAGGGGGCTTCCTACGAGCAGTACTTC. Its translation is CASSGRGKGASYEQYF. The genes are TRBV7-2 and TRBJ2-7; D perhaps matches TRBD1 (7 bases). Germline assignment: CDR1 SGHTA and CDR2 FQGNSA. The CDR3 is 16 amino acids. V shed 5 bases and J shed 1 base, with 18 bases lying between them.

The chain links TRBV19 to TRBJ2-5, with D possibly matching TRBD1 (6 bases). Deletions cut 3 bases from V and 3 bases from J, with 14 bases between. Germline V lookup: CDR1 LNHDA, CDR2 SQIVND (reference sequence). The CDR3 sequence is 15 residues long. The CDR3 loop reads CASSMQGHIKETQYF. CDR3 bases: TGTGCCAGTAGTATGCAGGGGCATATCAAAGAGACCCAGTACTTC.

The chain couples TRBV5-1 to TRBJ2-7; weak D call: TRBD2 (6 bases). The germline V and J ends were trimmed by 0 bases and 10 bases, with 23 bases remaining between them. The germline V gene encodes CDR1 SGHRS and CDR2 YFSETQ. This CDR3 is 16 amino acids long. This CDR3 reads CASSLGPLAAGQYQYV. CDR3 DNA: TGCGCCAGCAGCTTGGGACCCTTAGCGGCAGGCCAATATCAGTACGTC.

This clonotype turned up a few times. The rearrangement uses TRBV27 and TRBJ2-1; 7 nucleotides match TRBD1. The length of the CDR3 is 15 residues. Germline loops: CDR1 MNHEY, CDR2 SMNVEV (reference sequence). The ends lost 3 bases at V and 3 bases at J; junction bases unmatched: 5. In DNA, the CDR3 is TGTGCCAGCAGTTTCCTCGACAGGGACTACAATGAGCAGTTCTTC. Residues: CASSFLDRDYNEQFF.

The chain carries TRBV12-5 and TRBJ2-5; D perhaps matches TRBD2 (6 bases). Germline CDR1 reads LGHNT; CDR2 reads FRNRAP. V shed 2 bases and J shed 3 bases, with 13 bases lying between them. CDR3 length: 15 residues. The chain's CDR3 is CASGLPGTAKETQYF. For the CDR3, the DNA is TGTGCTAGTGGTTTGCCTGGGACTGCGAAAGAGACCCAGTACTTC. The complete variable domain, with remaining parts taken from reference TRBV12-5 and TRBJ2-5, reads DARVTQTPRHKVTEMGQEVTMRCQPILGHNTVFWYRQTMMQGLELLAYFRNRAPLDDSGMPKDRFSAEMPDATLATLKIQPSEPRDSAVYFCASGLPGTAKETQYFGPGTRLLVL.

The rearrangement joins TRBV10-3 to TRBJ1-3; unclear D gene. The CDR3 runs to 17 residues. Looked up from germline, CDR1 is ENHRY and CDR2 is SYGVKD. V was cut by 6 bases and J by 0 bases, with 18 bases left in between. The CDR3 coding sequence is TGTGCCATCAGGTTGGGCTCGGGCTCGGGCTCTGGAAACACCATATATTTT. Protein sequence: CAIRLGSGSGSGNTIYF.

This clonotype has a handful of counts. The V and J genes are TRBV5-5 and TRBJ2-1; the D is unclear. CDR1 and CDR2 from the germline V gene are SGHKS and YYEKEE (reference sequence). Trimming took 6 bases from V and 8 from J, leaving 9 bases between them. CDR3 size: 11 residues. CDR3 in amino acids: CASTYLDEQFF. Here the CDR3 DNA reads TGTGCCAGCACCTACCTCGATGAGCAGTTCTTC.

This clonotype was recorded only once. This chain connects TRBV5-1 to TRBJ2-2; possible D gene TRBD2, 5 bases. V lost 3 bases to trimming and J lost 3 bases, with 12 bases between them. Germline CDR1 reads SGHRS; CDR2 reads YFSETQ. The CDR3 has 15 residues. The CDR3, as DNA: TGCGCCAGCAGCTGGACGGGGATATACACCGGGGAGCTGTTTTTT. Protein sequence: CASSWTGIYTGELFF.

V usage is TRBV5-6 and J usage is TRBJ2-1; unclear D gene. This CDR3 has 16 amino acids. Looked up from germline, CDR1 is SGHDT and CDR2 is YYEEEE. Trimming shortened V by 4 bases and J by 0 bases, and 14 bases separated the two germline ends. The CDR3 region has the DNA TGTGCCAGCAGCATCCCGACTGCGAGCTCCTACAATGAGCAGTTCTTC. This codes for CASSIPTASSYNEQFF.

V is TRBV28 and J is TRBJ2-5; D may be TRBD1 (5 bases). Trimming shortened V by 6 bases and J by 2 bases, and 19 bases separated the two germline ends. The CDR3 covers 16 residues. CDR1 is MDHEN, CDR2 SYDVKM, per germline. CDR3 bases: TGTGCCAGCAGCCTCTTAGGGGTAGGGCAGCAAGAGACCCAGTACTTC. It yields the protein CASSLLGVGQQETQYF.

The rearrangement joins TRBV29-1 to TRBJ2-5, with D perhaps TRBD2 (5 bases). Trimming took 2 bases from V and 0 from J, leaving 16 bases between them. The germline CDR1 and CDR2 sequences are SQVTM and ANQGSEA. The CDR3 is 16 residues long. CDR3 protein: CSVEIVRVSYQETQYF. CDR3 in DNA: TGCAGCGTTGAAATAGTGAGGGTCTCGTACCAAGAGACCCAGTACTTC.

The chain has TRBV3-1 and TRBJ2-1, with D possibly matching TRBD2 (6 bases). Germline loops: CDR1 LGHDT, CDR2 YNNKEL (reference sequence). This CDR3 contains 16 residues. The V gene lost 0 bases and the J gene lost 6 bases, with 15 bases spanning the gap. The CDR3 sequence: CASSQDAGIGGNEQFF. Here the CDR3 DNA reads TGTGCCAGCAGCCAAGACGCGGGGATTGGAGGCAATGAGCAGTTCTTC.

The sample holds many counts of this clonotype. The chain recombines TRBV20-1 with TRBJ2-1; TRBD2 aligns across 10 bases. CDR3 length equals 16 residues. The ends lost 6 bases at V and 4 bases at J; junction bases unmatched: 12. Germline CDR1 and CDR2: DFQATT and SNEGSKA (reference sequence). CDR3 nucleotide sequence: TGCAGTGCGCAGAGACCCCTAGCGGGGGATTACAATGAGCAGTTCTTC. Its protein product is CSAQRPLAGDYNEQFF.

The chain employs TRBV21-1 and TRBJ2-1; the table's D call, TRBD1, has no DNA check behind it. TRBV21-1 constitutes a pseudogene. The CDR3 covers 14 residues. The CDR3 loop reads CASSNRVYGNEQFF. CDR3 coding DNA: TGTGCCAGCAGCAACAGGGTATATGGCAATGAGCAGTTCTTC.

This clonotype was detected ten times or more. The chain joins TRBV20-1 to TRBJ2-5, with D hard to call. V was shortened by 1 base and J by 5 bases, with 5 bases between the two germline ends. CDR1 DFQATT and CDR2 SNEGSKA come from the germline V gene (reference sequence). The CDR3 is 11 amino acids. This CDR3 is CSARVGETQYF. The CDR3 DNA reads TGCAGTGCTAGAGTTGGGGAGACCCAGTACTTC.